The clone carrying this T cell receptor (beta chain) occurred many times. The antigen is not known. The germline gives CDR1 SGHRS, CDR2 YFSETQ. V lost 4 bases and J 1 base, leaving 15 bases between the germline ends. The CDR3 length is 15 residues. Calling Graves' hyperthyroidism stable meant ophthalmopathy did not progress within 18 months. Clinical symptoms, serum thyroxine and TRAb, thyroid ultrasound and orbital computed tomography together formed the diagnostic basis. PBMCs were collected from an approximately 9.4 ml volume of fresh peripheral blood. Amplified TCR beta CDR3 regions came from RNA transcripts. The study used the HTBI primer set for a first-round RT-PCR of the TCR CDR3. TCRdb reprocessed the multiplex PCR reads via MiXCR and lists one record per CDR3 protein. The data show approximately 530,000 distinct CDR3 sequences, with 16% seen just once and 18% held by the top ten. This record comes from a study of T cells in Graves' hyperthyroidism and ophthalmopathy. Broader study findings: Most expanded thyroid clonotypes above 0.001 recurred in blood.

The rearrangement joins TRBV5-1 to TRBJ2-7; D may be TRBD2 (7 bases). This receptor was taken from a woman younger than 35 with Graves' hyperthyroidism. Sequencing input: blood. CDR3 amino acids: CASSLGGGGSYEQYF. As DNA, the CDR3 is TGCGCCAGCAGCCTAGGCGGGGGCGGTTCCTACGAGCAGTACTTC.